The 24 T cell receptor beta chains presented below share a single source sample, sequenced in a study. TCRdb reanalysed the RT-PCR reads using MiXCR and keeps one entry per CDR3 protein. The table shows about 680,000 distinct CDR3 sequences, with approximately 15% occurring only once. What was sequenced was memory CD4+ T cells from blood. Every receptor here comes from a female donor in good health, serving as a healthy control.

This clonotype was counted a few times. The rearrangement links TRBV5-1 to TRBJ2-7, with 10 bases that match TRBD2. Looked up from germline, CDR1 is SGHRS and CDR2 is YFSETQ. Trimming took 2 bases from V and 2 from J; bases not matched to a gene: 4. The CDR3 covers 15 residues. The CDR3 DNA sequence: TGCGCCAGCAGCTTTAGCGGGGGGCCTACCTACGAGCAGTACTTC. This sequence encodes CASSFSGGPTYEQYF.

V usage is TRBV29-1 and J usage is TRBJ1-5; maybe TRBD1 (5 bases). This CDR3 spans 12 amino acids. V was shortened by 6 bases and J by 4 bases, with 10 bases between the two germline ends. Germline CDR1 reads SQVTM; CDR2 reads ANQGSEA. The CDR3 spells CSVTDSNQPQHF. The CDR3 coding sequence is TGCAGCGTCACCGACAGTAATCAGCCCCAGCATTTT.

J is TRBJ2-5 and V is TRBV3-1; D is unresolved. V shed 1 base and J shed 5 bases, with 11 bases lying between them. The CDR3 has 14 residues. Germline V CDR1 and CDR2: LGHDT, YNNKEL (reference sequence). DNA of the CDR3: TGTGCCAGCAGCCAAGCGCTAGTGGCGGAGACCCAGTACTTC. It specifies CASSQALVAETQYF.

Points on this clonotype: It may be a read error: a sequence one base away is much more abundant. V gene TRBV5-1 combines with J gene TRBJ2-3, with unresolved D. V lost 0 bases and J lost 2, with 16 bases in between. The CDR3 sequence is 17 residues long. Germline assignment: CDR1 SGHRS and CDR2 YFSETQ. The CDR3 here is CASSLAWGKPITDTQYF. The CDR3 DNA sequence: TGCGCCAGCAGCTTGGCCTGGGGAAAGCCCATCACAGATACGCAGTATTTT.

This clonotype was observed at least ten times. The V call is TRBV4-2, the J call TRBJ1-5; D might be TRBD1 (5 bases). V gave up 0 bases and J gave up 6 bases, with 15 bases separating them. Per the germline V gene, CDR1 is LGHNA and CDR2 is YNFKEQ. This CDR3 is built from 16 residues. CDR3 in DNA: TGTGCCAGCAGCCAAGATGAGGGGTTTGGGGGTCAGCCCCAGCATTTT. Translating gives CASSQDEGFGGQPQHF.

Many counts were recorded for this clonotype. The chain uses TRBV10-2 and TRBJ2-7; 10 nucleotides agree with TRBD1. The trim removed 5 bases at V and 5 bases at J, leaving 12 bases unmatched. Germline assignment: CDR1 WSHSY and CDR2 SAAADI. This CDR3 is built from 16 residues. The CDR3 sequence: CASSTSTGTGVDEQYF. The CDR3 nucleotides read TGCGCCAGCAGTACCTCGACCGGGACAGGGGTCGACGAGCAGTACTTC.

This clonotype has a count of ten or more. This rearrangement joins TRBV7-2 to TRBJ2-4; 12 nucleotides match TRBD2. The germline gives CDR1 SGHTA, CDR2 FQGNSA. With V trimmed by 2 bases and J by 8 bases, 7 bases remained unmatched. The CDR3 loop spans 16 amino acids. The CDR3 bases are TGTGCCAGCAGCTTAAACTCCCCTAGCGGGAGGGACATTCAGTACTTC. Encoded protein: CASSLNSPSGRDIQYF.

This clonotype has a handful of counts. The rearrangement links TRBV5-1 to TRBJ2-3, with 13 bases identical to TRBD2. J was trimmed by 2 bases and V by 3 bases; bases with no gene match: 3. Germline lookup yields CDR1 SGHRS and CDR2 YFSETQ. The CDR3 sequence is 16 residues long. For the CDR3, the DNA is TGCGCCAGCAGCTGGGGACTAGCGGGGATCACAGATACGCAGTATTTT. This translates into CASSWGLAGITDTQYF. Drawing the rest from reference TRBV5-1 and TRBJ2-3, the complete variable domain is KAGVTQTPRYLIKTRGQQVTLSCSPISGHRSVSWYQQTPGQGLQFLFEYFSETQRNKGNFPGRFSGRQFSNSRSEMNVSTLELGDSALYLCASSWGLAGITDTQYFGPGTRLTVL.

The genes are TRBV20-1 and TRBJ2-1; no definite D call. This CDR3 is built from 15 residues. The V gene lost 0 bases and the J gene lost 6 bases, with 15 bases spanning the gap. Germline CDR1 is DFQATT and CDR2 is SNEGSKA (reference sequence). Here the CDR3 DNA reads TGCAGTGCTAGAGATGACCGAAAAAAGATCAATGAGCAGTTCTTC. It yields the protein CSARDDRKKINEQFF.

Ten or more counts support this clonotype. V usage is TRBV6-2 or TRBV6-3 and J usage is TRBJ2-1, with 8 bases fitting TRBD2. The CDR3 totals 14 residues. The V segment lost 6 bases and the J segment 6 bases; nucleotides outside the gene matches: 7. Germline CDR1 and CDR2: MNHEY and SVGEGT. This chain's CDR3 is CASSRTGTSNEQFF. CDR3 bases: TGTGCCAGCAGCAGGACCGGGACTAGCAATGAGCAGTTCTTC.

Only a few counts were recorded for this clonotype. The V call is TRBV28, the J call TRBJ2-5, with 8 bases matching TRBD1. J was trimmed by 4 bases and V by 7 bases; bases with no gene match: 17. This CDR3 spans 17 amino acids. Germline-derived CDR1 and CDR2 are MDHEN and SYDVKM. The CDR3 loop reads CASTPWADRGGVETQYF. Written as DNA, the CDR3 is TGTGCCAGCACTCCTTGGGCTGACAGGGGAGGAGTAGAGACCCAGTACTTC.

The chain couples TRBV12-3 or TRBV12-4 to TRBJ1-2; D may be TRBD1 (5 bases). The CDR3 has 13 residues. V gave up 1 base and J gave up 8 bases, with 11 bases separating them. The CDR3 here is CASSLVGEGGYTF. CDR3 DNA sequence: TGTGCCAGCAGTTTAGTGGGGGAGGGCGGCTACACCTTC.

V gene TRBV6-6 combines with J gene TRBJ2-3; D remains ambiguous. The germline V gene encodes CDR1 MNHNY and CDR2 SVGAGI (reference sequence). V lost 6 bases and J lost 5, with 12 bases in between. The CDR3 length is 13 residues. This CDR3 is CASRRTIEDTQYF. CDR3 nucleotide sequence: TGTGCCAGCAGACGCACTATTGAAGATACGCAGTATTTT.

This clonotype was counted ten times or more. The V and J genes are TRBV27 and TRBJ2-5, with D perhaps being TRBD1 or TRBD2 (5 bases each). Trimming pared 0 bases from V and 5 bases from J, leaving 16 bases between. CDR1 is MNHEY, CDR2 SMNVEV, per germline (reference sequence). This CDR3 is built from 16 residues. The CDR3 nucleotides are TGTGCCAGCAGTTTATCGATCAGGGAGTATTGGGAGACCCAGTACTTC. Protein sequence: CASSLSIREYWETQYF.

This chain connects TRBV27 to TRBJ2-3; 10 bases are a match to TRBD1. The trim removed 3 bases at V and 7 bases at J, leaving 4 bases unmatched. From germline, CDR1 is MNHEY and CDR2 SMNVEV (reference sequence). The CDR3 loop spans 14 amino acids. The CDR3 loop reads CASSFGTGENTQYF. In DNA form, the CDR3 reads TGTGCCAGCAGTTTTGGGACAGGGGAAAATACGCAGTATTTT.

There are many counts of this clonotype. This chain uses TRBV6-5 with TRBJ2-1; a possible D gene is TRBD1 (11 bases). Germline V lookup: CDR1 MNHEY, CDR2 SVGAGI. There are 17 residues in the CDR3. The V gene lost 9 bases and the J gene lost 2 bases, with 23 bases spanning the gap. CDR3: CASSDRGLAGAYNEQFF. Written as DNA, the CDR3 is TGTGCCAGTTCGGACAGGGGGCTAGCGGGGGCCTACAATGAGCAGTTCTTC.

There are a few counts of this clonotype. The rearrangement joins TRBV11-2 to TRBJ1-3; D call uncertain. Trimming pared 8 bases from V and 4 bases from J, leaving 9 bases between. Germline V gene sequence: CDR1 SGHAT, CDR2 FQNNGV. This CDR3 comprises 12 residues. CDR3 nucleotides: TGTGCCAGCCGGGAGGGAGGAAACACCATATATTTT. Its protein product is CASREGGNTIYF.

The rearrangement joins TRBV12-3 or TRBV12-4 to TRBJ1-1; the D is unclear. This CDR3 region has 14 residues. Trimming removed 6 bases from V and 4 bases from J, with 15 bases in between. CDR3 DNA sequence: TGTGCCAGCAGCTCAGCTCTTAGAATCACTGAAGCTTTCTTT. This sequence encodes CASSSALRITEAFF.

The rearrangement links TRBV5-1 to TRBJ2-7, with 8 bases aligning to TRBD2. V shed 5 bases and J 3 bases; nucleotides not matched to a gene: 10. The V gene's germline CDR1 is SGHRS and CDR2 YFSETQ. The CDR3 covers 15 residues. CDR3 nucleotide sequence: TGCGCCAGCAGTCCAACAGCTAGCGGGTACTACGAGCAGTACTTC. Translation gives CASSPTASGYYEQYF. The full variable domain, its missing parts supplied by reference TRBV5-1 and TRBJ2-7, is KAGVTQTPRYLIKTRGQQVTLSCSPISGHRSVSWYQQTPGQGLQFLFEYFSETQRNKGNFPGRFSGRQFSNSRSEMNVSTLELGDSALYLCASSPTASGYYEQYFGPGTRLTVT.

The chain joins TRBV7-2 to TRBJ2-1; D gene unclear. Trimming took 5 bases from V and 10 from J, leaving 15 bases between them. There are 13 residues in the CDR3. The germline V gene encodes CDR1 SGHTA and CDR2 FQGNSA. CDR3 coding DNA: TGTGCCAGCAGCCTAGGTCGTTGGAGAGAGCAGTTCTTC. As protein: CASSLGRWREQFF.

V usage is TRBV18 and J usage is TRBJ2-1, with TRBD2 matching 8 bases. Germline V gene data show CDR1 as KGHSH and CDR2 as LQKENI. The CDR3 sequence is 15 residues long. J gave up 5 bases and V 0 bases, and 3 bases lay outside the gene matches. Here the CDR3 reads CASSPPNGRDNEQFF. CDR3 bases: TGTGCCAGCTCACCACCGAACGGGAGGGACAATGAGCAGTTCTTC.

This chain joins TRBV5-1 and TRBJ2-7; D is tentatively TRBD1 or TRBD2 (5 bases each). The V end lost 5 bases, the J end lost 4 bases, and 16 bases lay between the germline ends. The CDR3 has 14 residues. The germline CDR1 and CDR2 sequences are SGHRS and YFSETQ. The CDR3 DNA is TGCGCCAGCAGGTTGACGGCAGGGAGTTACGAGCAGTACTTC. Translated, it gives CASRLTAGSYEQYF.

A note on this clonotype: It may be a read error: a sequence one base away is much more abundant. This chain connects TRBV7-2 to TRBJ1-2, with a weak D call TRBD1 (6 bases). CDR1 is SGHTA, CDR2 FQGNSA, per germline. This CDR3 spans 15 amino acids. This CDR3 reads CASSLQSGQTGGYIF. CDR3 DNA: TGTGCCAGCAGCTTACAGTCAGGACAGACGGGCGGCTACATCTTC.

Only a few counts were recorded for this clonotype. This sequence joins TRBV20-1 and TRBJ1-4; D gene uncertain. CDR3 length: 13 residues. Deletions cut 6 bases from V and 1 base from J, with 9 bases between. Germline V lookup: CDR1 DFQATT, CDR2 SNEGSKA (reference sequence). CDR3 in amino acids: CSALQLTNEKLFF. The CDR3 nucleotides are TGCAGTGCGCTACAGTTAACTAATGAAAAACTGTTTTTT.